This T cell receptor beta chain originates from a study of T cell changes during pregnancy in multiple sclerosis. Per germline, CDR1 SGHNT and CDR2 YYREEE (reference sequence). Trimming took off 4 bases at V and 7 bases at J, with 17 bases between the two ends. The CDR3 totals 15 residues. Measured with immunoSEQ multiplex PCR; TCRdb has only the in-frame clones, and not every one. In the table there are tens of thousands of clones, 91% of which are singletons. The chain joins TRBV5-4 to TRBJ1-4, with a possible D match to TRBD1 (6 bases). The sequencing here drew on peripheral blood, taken after pregnancy. The source of this sequence is a female donor in good health, enrolled as a control in a pregnancy study. The chain's CDR3 is CASSASTGMGEKLFF. CDR3 coding DNA: TGTGCCAGCAGCGCCTCAACAGGGATGGGTGAAAAACTGTTTTTT.